This T cell receptor beta chain is from a study of cytomegalovirus exposure and HLA in healthy donors. PCR employed 60 Vbeta and 13 Jbeta primers. Clones were sequenced by immunoSEQ multiplex PCR, and TCRdb holds only the in-frame ones, with some missing. The sample lists 55,000 to 80,000 clones, 65% to 70% seen once, with 20% to 25% in the top ten. The CDR3 runs to 15 residues. The germline CDR1 and CDR2 sequences are SGHAT and FQDESV (reference sequence). The ends lost 3 bases at V and 2 bases at J; junction bases unmatched: 3. Sequencing was carried out using PBMCs. The rearrangement joins TRBV11-1 to TRBJ2-3; TRBD2 aligns across 9 bases. The TCR originated in a man aged 35 to 55 in good health and CMV-seropositive. The CDR3 nucleotides are TGTGCCAGCAGCTTTATAGCGGGAGCCACAGATACGCAGTATTTT. It yields the protein CASSFIAGATDTQYF.